The 23 T cell receptor beta chains below come from one sample, sequenced in a study of T-cell reconstitution after alpha-beta-depleted transplantation in children. A library of TCRbeta sequences, prepared with unique molecular identifiers, was generated. One entry per CDR3 protein results from TCRdb running MiXCR on the PCR reads. The sample has fewer than 500,000 distinct CDR3 sequences; 43% are singletons. This sample comprised PBMCs, obtained before TCRalphabeta/CD19-depleted stem cell transplant. The receptors come from a girl aged 2-10 years with aplastic anemia, due to receive a stem cell transplant.

The chain carries TRBV12-2 and TRBJ2-3. TRBV12-2 is assigned pseudogene status. The CDR3 has 16 residues. The CDR3 loop reads CASRLGLAGSADTQYF. The DNA for the CDR3 is TGTGCAAGTCGCTTAGGGCTAGCGGGGAGCGCAGATACGCAGTATTTT.

At least ten counts were recorded for this clonotype. The rearrangement joins TRBV5-1 to TRBJ2-7; D may match TRBD1 or TRBD2 (5 bases each). Trimming stripped 3 bases from V and 4 bases from J, with 14 bases between. The germline V gene has CDR1 SGHRS and CDR2 YFSETQ. The CDR3 extends over 14 amino acids. The CDR3 DNA reads TGCGCCAGCAGCTCCCCCGGGACCCCTTACGAGCAGTACTTC. It is translated as CASSSPGTPYEQYF.

This clonotype was counted at least ten times. The V call is TRBV5-5, the J call TRBJ1-1; 9 bases agree with TRBD1. Per the germline V gene, CDR1 is SGHKS and CDR2 is YYEKEE (reference sequence). This CDR3 is built from 15 residues. V dropped 2 bases and J dropped 1; count of bases not matched to a gene: 3. CDR3 loop: CASSFTGGANTEAFF. In nucleotides, the CDR3 is TGTGCCAGCAGCTTTACAGGGGGCGCGAACACTGAAGCTTTCTTT.

This clonotype has only one observation. The CDR3 DNA reads as TGTGCCAGCAGCCAGATCCCGGATGAGCAGTTCTTC. Encoded protein: CASSQIPDEQFF. The chain is built from TRBV14 and TRBJ2-1; D gene uncertain. CDR3 length: 12 amino acids. The V gene lost 3 bases and the J gene lost 8 bases, with 8 bases spanning the gap. Germline V gene lookup returns CDR1 SGHDN and CDR2 FVKESK. Full variable domain (outside the CDR3, taken from reference TRBV14 and TRBJ2-1): EAGVTQFPSHSVIEKGQTVTLRCDPISGHDNLYWYRRVMGKEIKFLLHFVKESKQDESGMPNNRFLAERTGGTYSTLKVQPAELEDSGVYFCASSQIPDEQFFGPGTRLTVL.

The gene calls are TRBV27 and TRBJ1-1, with a possible D match to TRBD1 (5 bases). CDR1 MNHEY and CDR2 SMNVEV come from the germline V gene (reference sequence). Trimming left V 6 bases short and J 11 bases short, with 16 bases between. The CDR3 has 12 amino acids. CDR3: CASSLLGVNAFF. CDR3 sequence (DNA): TGTGCCAGCAGCCTCTTGGGGGTTAATGCTTTCTTT.

This sequence joins TRBV30 and TRBJ2-7, with D perhaps given as TRBD1 or TRBD2 (5 bases each). With 2 bases removed from V and 0 bases from J, the gap between germline ends came to 14 bases. Germline V CDR1 and CDR2: GTSNPN, SVGIG (reference sequence). The CDR3 is 15 amino acids. CDR3 loop: CAWSWGTTSSYEQYF. DNA of the CDR3: TGTGCCTGGAGTTGGGGGACCACAAGCTCCTACGAGCAGTACTTC.

This clonotype was recorded a few times. The gene calls are TRBV20-1 and TRBJ2-1, with a possible D match to TRBD1 (5 bases). The CDR3 runs 13 residues. CDR1 and CDR2 (germline): DFQATT, SNEGSKA (reference sequence). V was pared by 3 bases and J by 9 bases, with 15 bases between. The DNA of the CDR3 is TGCAGTGCTAGGAGAGCAGGGTTCACTGAGCAGTTCTTC. As protein: CSARRAGFTEQFF.

The chain joins TRBV28 to TRBJ2-3; TRBD2 matches at 12 bases. From germline, CDR1 is MDHEN and CDR2 SYDVKM. With V trimmed by 1 base and J by 4 bases, 9 bases remained unmatched. This CDR3 contains 18 residues. In nucleotides, the CDR3 is TGTGCCAGCAGTTTATCCCGGGGACTAGCGGGCACGCCAGATACGCAGTATTTT. Amino acid sequence: CASSLSRGLAGTPDTQYF.

The sample holds a few counts of this clonotype. V gene TRBV27 combines with J gene TRBJ2-3; possibly TRBD2 for D (6 bases). Trimming removed 2 bases at V and 7 bases at J, with 16 bases between. The CDR3 runs 15 residues. Per the germline V gene, CDR1 is MNHEY and CDR2 is SMNVEV (reference sequence). CDR3 protein: CASSLLPGVGHTQYF. The DNA of the CDR3 is TGTGCCAGCAGTTTACTCCCGGGAGTGGGTCATACGCAGTATTTT.

Ten or more counts support this clonotype. This chain connects TRBV7-2 to TRBJ2-1; 11 positions match TRBD2. V lost 5 bases to trimming and J lost 0 bases; unmatched junction nucleotides: 15. CDR3 length: 20 residues. CDR1 SGHTA and CDR2 FQGNSA come from the germline V gene. DNA for the CDR3: TGTGCCAGCAGCCCCTCAGCCGCGGGAGGACTAGCGGGCTCCTACAATGAGCAGTTCTTC. This sequence encodes CASSPSAAGGLAGSYNEQFF.

The chain carries TRBV6-1 and TRBJ2-7; D gene uncertain. This CDR3 comprises 15 residues. Germline V gene lookup returns CDR1 MNHNS and CDR2 SASEGT. Trimming left V 1 base short and J 2 bases short, with 12 bases between. Here the CDR3 DNA reads TGTGCCAGCAGTGAAGTTTCAGGTAGTGCCTACGAGCAGTACTTC. Translated, it gives CASSEVSGSAYEQYF.

The gene calls are TRBV20-1 and TRBJ1-1, with D tentatively TRBD1 (5 bases). CDR1 and CDR2 (germline): DFQATT, SNEGSKA (reference sequence). The CDR3 has 14 residues. The ends were cut back, 3 bases at V and 4 bases at J, with 15 bases in the middle. The chain's CDR3 is CSAREGEGSTEAFF. The CDR3 region has the DNA TGCAGTGCTAGGGAGGGCGAGGGGAGCACTGAAGCTTTCTTT.

The sample holds many counts of this clonotype. The chain is built from TRBV28 and TRBJ2-2; D perhaps matches TRBD1 (6 bases). The CDR3 length is 14 residues. Looked up from germline, CDR1 is MDHEN and CDR2 is SYDVKM. The ends were cut back, 6 bases at V and 4 bases at J, with 12 bases in the middle. The CDR3 nucleotides are TGTGCCAGCAGCCCGGACAGAAGCACCGGGGAGCTGTTTTTT. Protein sequence: CASSPDRSTGELFF.

This clonotype has only a few counts. This chain links TRBV20-1 with TRBJ2-7; 10 bases fit TRBD1. The CDR3 sequence is 14 residues long. The junction had 5 bases not matched to a gene; V was cut back by 2 bases and J by 4 bases. The germline V gene encodes CDR1 DFQATT and CDR2 SNEGSKA (reference sequence). The CDR3 DNA sequence: TGCAGTGCTAGAATGGGACAGGGGATATACGAGCAGTACTTC. The encoded protein is CSARMGQGIYEQYF.

This clonotype was counted between two and nine times. The rearrangement uses TRBV12-3 or TRBV12-4 and TRBJ2-5; TRBD1 or TRBD2 may be the D gene (5 bases each). The CDR3 covers 18 residues. Trimming removed 7 bases from V and 2 bases from J, with 26 bases in between. The CDR3 spells CASTEWGSGRSVQETQYF. CDR3 DNA: TGTGCCAGCACCGAATGGGGATCGGGGCGCAGCGTTCAAGAGACCCAGTACTTC.

This clonotype was seen ten or more times. This chain links TRBV5-1 with TRBJ2-1, with D perhaps matching TRBD2 (6 bases). V dropped 0 bases and J dropped 6 bases, with 13 bases sitting between them. The CDR3 is made up of 15 amino acids. CDR1 is SGHRS and CDR2 is YFSETQ in the germline V gene. CDR3 loop: CASSLVPSSVNEQFF. The CDR3, as DNA: TGCGCCAGCAGCTTGGTTCCATCTAGCGTCAATGAGCAGTTCTTC. Complete variable domain (other parts from reference TRBV5-1 and TRBJ2-1): KAGVTQTPRYLIKTRGQQVTLSCSPISGHRSVSWYQQTPGQGLQFLFEYFSETQRNKGNFPGRFSGRQFSNSRSEMNVSTLELGDSALYLCASSLVPSSVNEQFFGPGTRLTVL.

V is TRBV5-1 and J is TRBJ1-2; the match to TRBD1 covers 8 bases. The germline V gene encodes CDR1 SGHRS and CDR2 YFSETQ. The CDR3 extends over 17 amino acids. J lost 8 bases, V lost 4 bases, and 19 bases had no gene match. In DNA, the CDR3 is TGCGCCAGCAGCCGATATATCCGGGACAGGAGTTTGGGAGGCTACACCTTC. It specifies CASSRYIRDRSLGGYTF.

The chain couples TRBV18 to TRBJ1-1; maybe TRBD1 (5 bases). The CDR3 is 14 residues long. The germline V gene encodes CDR1 KGHSH and CDR2 LQKENI. Between the trimmed V and J ends, which lost 10 bases and 3 bases, there was a span of 18 bases. The CDR3 sequence: CATQGEGLHTEAFF. The CDR3 region has the DNA TGTGCCACCCAAGGGGAGGGCCTACACACTGAAGCTTTCTTT. The whole variable domain, filled in from reference TRBV18 and TRBJ1-1, reads NAGVMQNPRHLVRRRGQEARLRCSPMKGHSHVYWYRQLPEEGLKFMVYLQKENIIDESGMPKERFSAEFPKEGPSILRIQQVVRGDSAAYFCATQGEGLHTEAFFGQGTRLTVV.

The CDR3 sequence: CASSPEGRGGSYNEQFF. The CDR3 DNA follows: TGCGCCAGCAGCCCCGAAGGTCGCGGGGGCTCCTACAATGAGCAGTTCTTC. The V gene is TRBV4-1, the J gene TRBJ2-1; 7 bases agree with TRBD2. Germline CDR1 reads MGHRA; CDR2 reads YSYEKL. V shed 4 bases and J 0 bases; nucleotides not matched to a gene: 9. The CDR3 is 17 amino acids.

This clonotype was found a few times. The V and J genes are TRBV7-2 and TRBJ2-7; 14 bases align to TRBD2. From germline, CDR1 is SGHTA and CDR2 FQGNSA. The CDR3 spans 15 residues. The V segment lost 4 bases and the J segment 6 bases; nucleotides outside the gene matches: 5. CDR3 nucleotide sequence: TGTGCCAGCAGCTCGAATGGACTAGCGGGGGGCGAGCAGTACTTC. It yields the protein CASSSNGLAGGEQYF.

This chain uses TRBV3-1 with TRBJ2-1, with 8 bases identical to TRBD2. The length of the CDR3 is 16 residues. From germline, CDR1 is LGHDT and CDR2 YNNKEL (reference sequence). J lost 6 bases, V lost 6 bases, and 13 bases had no gene match. This CDR3 reads CASSPHFSGSVNEQFF. CDR3 nucleotides: TGTGCCAGCAGTCCCCATTTCAGCGGGAGCGTCAATGAGCAGTTCTTC.

This clonotype was seen more than once but under ten times. V gene TRBV6-1 combines with J gene TRBJ1-2, with D maybe TRBD1 (5 bases). Trimming shortened V by 0 bases and J by 4 bases, and 9 bases separated the two germline ends. There are 14 residues in the CDR3. The germline V gene encodes CDR1 MNHNS and CDR2 SASEGT. For the CDR3, the DNA is TGTGCCAGCAGTGAAGCTGGACAAGGCTATGGCTACACCTTC. It encodes CASSEAGQGYGYTF.

The chain combines TRBV20-1 with TRBJ2-1; no clear D gene. Trimming cost V 6 bases and J 1 base, with 13 bases left between them. Germline lookup yields CDR1 DFQATT and CDR2 SNEGSKA (reference sequence). The CDR3 spans 14 residues. CDR3 in DNA: TGCAGTGCCACCCAGGACCAATCCTACAATGAGCAGTTCTTC. It codes for CSATQDQSYNEQFF.